The 30 T cell receptor beta chains given below trace back to one sample, sequenced in a study of glioma-infiltrating T cells after dendritic cell vaccination. Profiling relied on immunoSEQ multiplex PCR, and the TCRdb table lists in-frame clones only, not all of them. The repertoire holds roughly 41,000 clones, approximately 82% seen once, with about 7.8% in the top ten. This material consisted of blood, taken before dendritic cell vaccination. These receptors all stem from a human donor with glioblastoma.

The chain carries TRBV13 and TRBJ2-7; tentative D call: TRBD2 (5 bases). The CDR3 is 13 amino acids. Germline CDR1 reads PRHDT; CDR2 reads FYEKMQ (reference sequence). V was shortened by 6 bases and J by 0 bases, with 9 bases between the two germline ends. CDR3 in DNA: TGTGCCAGCAGGGACTCCAGCTCCTACGAGCAGTACTTC. This sequence encodes CASRDSSSYEQYF. Supplemented by reference TRBV13 and TRBJ2-7, the full variable domain reads AAGVIQSPRHLIKEKRETATLKCYPIPRHDTVYWYQQGPGQDPQFLISFYEKMQSDKGSIPDRFSAQQFSDYHSELNMSSLELGDSALYFCASRDSSSYEQYFGPGTRLTVT.

The J gene is TRBJ1-2, the V gene TRBV7-6; 7 positions match TRBD1. This CDR3 contains 13 residues. Trimming removed 3 bases from V and 3 bases from J; junction bases left unmatched: 1. Germline V gives CDR1 SGHVS, CDR2 FNYEAQ. CDR3 in amino acids: CASSFGTDYGYTF. DNA of the CDR3: TGTGCCAGCAGCTTCGGGACAGACTATGGCTACACCTTC.

The chain recombines TRBV6-5 with TRBJ2-1; perhaps TRBD2 as D (5 bases). Trimming took off 0 bases at V and 10 bases at J, with 7 bases between the two ends. The CDR3 is made up of 12 amino acids. CDR1 and CDR2 (germline): MNHEY, SVGAGI. The CDR3 DNA follows: TGTGCCAGCAGTTACTCAGGAGGCGAGCAGTTCTTC. Amino acid sequence: CASSYSGGEQFF.

This chain links TRBV15 with TRBJ2-7; the D gene is possibly TRBD2 (6 bases). V dropped 8 bases and J dropped 0 bases, with 14 bases sitting between them. Germline CDR1 and CDR2: LNHNV and YYDKDF (reference sequence). This CDR3 spans 14 amino acids. CDR3 loop: CATASALSSYEQYF. In DNA form, the CDR3 reads TGTGCCACCGCTAGCGCTTTGAGCTCCTACGAGCAGTACTTC.

The chain carries TRBV9 and TRBJ1-6; a weak D match, TRBD1 (6 bases). CDR3 length: 16 residues. V dropped 2 bases and J dropped 6 bases, with 15 bases sitting between them. The germline V gene encodes CDR1 SGDLS and CDR2 YYNGEE. CDR3 protein: CASSVADSAFNSPLHF. CDR3 nucleotide sequence: TGTGCCAGCAGCGTTGCGGACAGCGCCTTTAATTCACCCCTCCACTTT. Filled out from reference TRBV9 and TRBJ1-6, the complete variable domain reads DSGVTQTPKHLITATGQRVTLRCSPRSGDLSVYWYQQSLDQGLQFLIQYYNGEERAKGNILERFSAQQFPDLHSELNLSSLELGDSALYFCASSVADSAFNSPLHFGNGTRLTVT.

The chain has TRBV19 and TRBJ1-1, with D unresolved. Trimming removed 7 bases from V and 1 base from J, with 10 bases in between. In germline, CDR1 is LNHDA, CDR2 SQIVND (reference sequence). The CDR3 loop spans 13 amino acids. The CDR3 sequence is CASTEGSNTEAFF. CDR3 nucleotides: TGTGCCAGTACAGAGGGTTCGAACACTGAAGCTTTCTTT. Full variable domain (remainder filled in from reference TRBV19 and TRBJ1-1): DGGITQSPKYLFRKEGQNVTLSCEQNLNHDAMYWYRQDPGQGLRLIYYSQIVNDFQKGDIAEGYSVSREKKESFPLTVTSAQKNPTAFYLCASTEGSNTEAFFGQGTRLTVV.

There are a few counts of this clone. V and J are TRBV4-3 and TRBJ2-1; 8 bases line up with TRBD2. Germline-derived CDR1 and CDR2 are LGHNA and YSLEER. V lost 0 bases to trimming and J lost 7 bases; unmatched junction nucleotides: 5. CDR3 length equals 15 residues. For the CDR3, the DNA is TGCGCCAGCAGCCAAGAGGAGCGGGGGTGGAATGAGCAGTTCTTC. Its translation is CASSQEERGWNEQFF.

The chain is built from TRBV7-3 and TRBJ2-7; 8 bases are a match to TRBD1. The CDR3 consists of 13 residues. V dropped 5 bases and J dropped 6; count of bases not matched to a gene: 6. CDR1 is SGHTA and CDR2 is FQGTGA in the germline V gene. The CDR3 is CASSTVDRGEQYF. For the CDR3, the DNA is TGTGCCAGCAGCACCGTTGACAGGGGCGAGCAGTACTTC.

The chain links TRBV5-4 to TRBJ2-7; 7 bases match TRBD2. The germline V gene encodes CDR1 SGHNT and CDR2 YYREEE (reference sequence). There are 13 residues in the CDR3. V lost 10 bases and J lost 5; bases outside the gene matches: 12. The CDR3 DNA reads TGTGCCGGAGCTCCTGAGCGGGGCCACGAGCAGTACTTC. Translation: CAGAPERGHEQYF.

This clone turned up a few times. The rearrangement links TRBV5-3 to TRBJ1-6, with D unclear. TRBV5-3 is an ORF, with its function uncertain. Trimming removed 2 bases at V and 5 bases at J, with 2 bases between. The CDR3 has 12 amino acids. The CDR3 sequence: CARSFDNSPLHF. In DNA, the CDR3 is TGTGCCAGAAGCTTCGATAATTCACCCCTCCACTTT.

The chain has TRBV28 and TRBJ1-4, with TRBD1 matching 7 bases. The trim removed 3 bases at V and 8 bases at J, leaving 9 bases unmatched. Germline loops: CDR1 MDHEN, CDR2 SYDVKM. The CDR3 contains 15 residues. Written as DNA, the CDR3 is TGTGCCAGCAGTTTCGGGGCAGGGGGTAGGGAAAAACTGTTTTTT. It encodes CASSFGAGGREKLFF.

The chain joins TRBV6-1 to TRBJ1-1; D unclear. V was trimmed by 7 bases and J by 7 bases, leaving 16 bases between them. Germline V CDR1 and CDR2: MNHNS, SASEGT. CDR3 length: 13 residues. CDR3 sequence (DNA): TGTGCCAGCAAGCCAGGTCAGGCCCATGAAGCTTTCTTT. Translation: CASKPGQAHEAFF.

Only a few counts were recorded for this clone. V and J are TRBV5-5 and TRBJ2-1; D ambiguous. The CDR3 loop spans 14 amino acids. CDR1 is SGHKS, CDR2 YYEKEE, per germline (reference sequence). The CDR3 loop is CASRRESSYNEQFF. The CDR3, as DNA: TGTGCGAGCCGAAGAGAGAGCTCCTACAATGAGCAGTTCTTC. Full variable domain (outside the CDR3, taken from reference TRBV5-5 and TRBJ2-1): DAGVTQSPTHLIKTRGQQVTLRCSPISGHKSVSWYQQVLGQGPQFIFQYYEKEERGRGNFPDRFSARQFPNYSSELNVNALLLGDSALYLCASRRESSYNEQFFGPGTRLTVL.

Only one count was recorded for this clone. CDR3 sequence: CSGSSYNEQFF. CDR3 DNA sequence: TGCAGTGGGAGCTCCTACAATGAGCAGTTCTTC. This chain joins TRBV20-1 and TRBJ2-1; D unresolved. The CDR3 spans 11 residues. Trimming took 7 bases from V and 0 from J, leaving 4 bases between them. CDR1 is DFQATT, CDR2 SNEGSKA, per germline (reference sequence).

This rearrangement joins TRBV6-1 to TRBJ2-7, with D tentatively TRBD2 (6 bases). V dropped 6 bases and J dropped 3 bases, with 12 bases sitting between them. The CDR3 runs to 13 residues. The germline gives CDR1 MNHNS, CDR2 SASEGT. For the CDR3, the DNA is TGTGCCAGCAGGGGACTGGACGGCTACGAGCAGTACTTC. It specifies CASRGLDGYEQYF.

J is TRBJ1-6 and V is TRBV7-2, with TRBD1 identical over 7 bases. CDR1 and CDR2 from the germline V gene are SGHTA and FQGNSA. The CDR3 length is 17 residues. The V and J ends lost 1 base and 10 bases, in that order; junction bases with no gene match: 13. CDR3 in DNA: TGTGCCAGCAGCTTAGAGGGGGCCGGGACCGGAAAATCACCCCTCCACTTT. Encoded protein: CASSLEGAGTGKSPLHF.

This chain uses TRBV7-2 with TRBJ2-1, with 10 bases that match TRBD2. The CDR3 covers 16 residues. CDR1 is SGHTA and CDR2 is FQGNSA in the germline V gene. V lost 5 bases to trimming and J lost 6 bases; unmatched junction nucleotides: 10. DNA for the CDR3: TGTGCCAGCAGCATAAAGAGCGGGGGGGCCCTCAATGAGCAGTTCTTC. This translates into CASSIKSGGALNEQFF.

The rearrangement links TRBV4-1 to TRBJ2-5; D gene ambiguous. The DNA end favors TRBJ2-7, so the J call may be wrong. This CDR3 comprises 13 residues. The germline CDR1 and CDR2 sequences are MGHRA and YSYEKL. CDR3 in DNA: TGCGCCAGCAGCCATGATAGCCGCTACGAGCAGTACTTC. Protein sequence: CASSHDSRYEQYF.

CDR3 in DNA: TGTGCCAGCAGCGTAACGACAGGGAGACTCACAGATACGCAGTATTTT. The encoded protein is CASSVTTGRLTDTQYF. V and J are TRBV7-9 and TRBJ2-3; the match to TRBD1 covers 7 bases. With 5 bases clipped from V and 2 bases from J, the junction kept 10 bases outside the gene matches. Germline CDR1 SEHNR, CDR2 FQNEAQ (reference sequence). CDR3 length equals 16 residues.

V usage is TRBV28 and J usage is TRBJ2-2, with 8 bases aligning to TRBD1. The CDR3 is made up of 14 amino acids. Germline-derived CDR1 and CDR2 are MDHEN and SYDVKM. Germline trimming cut 4 bases from V and 10 bases from J; bases unmatched to any gene: 8. CDR3 coding DNA: TGTGCCAGCAGTTGGACGGGACAGGTCGTGGAGCTGTTTTTT. This encodes CASSWTGQVVELFF.

The chain uses TRBV7-2 and TRBJ2-1; TRBD2 agrees at 7 bases. CDR1 and CDR2 (germline): SGHTA, FQGNSA. This CDR3 spans 15 amino acids. The ends lost 2 bases at V and 5 bases at J; junction bases unmatched: 6. The DNA for the CDR3 is TGTGCCAGCAGCTTATCGAGCGGGGTAAACAATGAGCAGTTCTTC. It translates to CASSLSSGVNNEQFF.

This clone was seen a few times. The V gene is TRBV7-6, the J gene TRBJ2-2, with D possibly being TRBD1 (6 bases). Trimming took 5 bases from V and 8 from J, leaving 15 bases between them. The CDR3 runs 14 residues. CDR1 is SGHVS, CDR2 FNYEAQ, per germline. Written as DNA, the CDR3 is TGTGCCAGCAGCCCAGGGGTAGAAACAGGGGAGCTGTTTTTT. As protein: CASSPGVETGELFF.

The chain uses TRBV6-1 and TRBJ1-2, with TRBD1 matching over 8 bases. V was pared by 6 bases and J by 3 bases, with 6 bases of the junction left unmatched. The CDR3 covers 14 residues. Per germline, CDR1 MNHNS and CDR2 SASEGT. CDR3 bases: TGTGCCAGCAGCGCCGACAGGGGCCACTATGGCTACACCTTC. Amino acids: CASSADRGHYGYTF.

The chain joins TRBV2 to TRBJ1-1; D possibly corresponds to TRBD1 (6 bases). The V end was cut by 6 bases, the J end by 7 bases, with 24 bases between. This CDR3 comprises 16 residues. The germline V gene has CDR1 SNHLY and CDR2 FYNNEI. The CDR3 loop is CASRGDQGPRFYEAFF. CDR3 DNA: TGTGCCAGCAGGGGCGATCAGGGGCCCCGTTTTTATGAAGCTTTCTTT.

The CDR3 coding sequence is TGTGCCAGCAGCCGCCAGGAGGGCTACGAGCAGTACTTC. Protein product: CASSRQEGYEQYF. The chain joins TRBV4-2 to TRBJ2-5, with D perhaps TRBD2 (6 bases). The J call may be mistaken, given a closer DNA end match to TRBJ2-7. CDR3 size: 13 residues. The germline V gene encodes CDR1 LGHNA and CDR2 YNFKEQ.

This chain connects TRBV29-1 to TRBJ2-3, with D perhaps TRBD2 (6 bases). The CDR3 spans 13 residues. Trimming left V 1 base short and J 3 bases short, with 8 bases between. Germline V CDR1 and CDR2: SQVTM, ANQGSEA. The CDR3 region is CSVEGEVTDTQYF. CDR3 sequence (DNA): TGCAGCGTTGAAGGGGAGGTTACAGATACGCAGTATTTT.

The chain is built from TRBV7-6 and TRBJ2-3; D remains ambiguous. The CDR3 consists of 16 residues. Germline CDR1 SGHVS, CDR2 FNYEAQ. Trimming took off 2 bases at V and 0 bases at J, with 12 bases between the two ends. In nucleotides, the CDR3 is TGTGCCAGCAGCTTAAGCCCAGGCATCAGCACAGATACGCAGTATTTT. The encoded protein is CASSLSPGISTDTQYF.

The V call is TRBV10-1, the J call TRBJ2-5, with 8 bases lining up with TRBD1. The J call could be wrong; TRBJ2-7 is a better fit for the DNA end. Germline assignment: CDR1 WNHNN and CDR2 SYGVQD (reference sequence). The CDR3 spans 13 residues. CDR3 amino acids: CASSADRDYEQYF. CDR3 sequence (DNA): TGCGCCAGCAGTGCGGACAGGGACTACGAGCAGTACTTC.

V is TRBV5-1 and J is TRBJ1-1; 7 positions agree with TRBD1. The CDR3 totals 12 residues. V trimming: 0 bases; J trimming: 8 bases; junction bases outside the gene matches: 1. The germline gives CDR1 SGHRS, CDR2 YFSETQ. CDR3 nucleotides: TGCGCCAGCAGCTTGGGGGGACAGGAAGCTTTCTTT. Translated, it gives CASSLGGQEAFF.

The DNA of the CDR3 is TGTGCCAGCAGCAATCCGAGGGAGGGACTACGCACAGATACGCAGTATTTT. This codes for CASSNPREGLRTDTQYF. V gene TRBV9 combines with J gene TRBJ2-3; 7 nucleotides match TRBD2. The CDR3 contains 17 residues. V lost 4 bases, J lost 1 base, and 12 bases stayed unmatched. Looked up from germline, CDR1 is SGDLS and CDR2 is YYNGEE.